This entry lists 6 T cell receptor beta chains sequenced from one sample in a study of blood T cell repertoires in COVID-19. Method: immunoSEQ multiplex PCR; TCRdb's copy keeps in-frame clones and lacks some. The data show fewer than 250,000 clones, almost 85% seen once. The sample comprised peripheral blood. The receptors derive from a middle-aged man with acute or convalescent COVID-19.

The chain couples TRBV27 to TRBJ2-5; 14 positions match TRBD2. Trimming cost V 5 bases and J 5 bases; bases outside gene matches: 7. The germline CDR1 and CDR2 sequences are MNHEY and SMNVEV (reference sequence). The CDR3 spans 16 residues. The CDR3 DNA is TGTGCCAGCAGTCGGACTAGCGGGAGGTTACGGGAGACCCAGTACTTC. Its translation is CASSRTSGRLRETQYF.

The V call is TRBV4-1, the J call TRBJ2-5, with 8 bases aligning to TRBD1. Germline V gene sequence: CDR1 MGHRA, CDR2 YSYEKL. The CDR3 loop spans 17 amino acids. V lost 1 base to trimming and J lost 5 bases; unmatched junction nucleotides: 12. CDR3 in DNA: TGCGCCAGCAGCCAAGTTCTTCAGGGGGCACGGAGGGAGACCCAGTACTTC. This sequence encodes CASSQVLQGARRETQYF.

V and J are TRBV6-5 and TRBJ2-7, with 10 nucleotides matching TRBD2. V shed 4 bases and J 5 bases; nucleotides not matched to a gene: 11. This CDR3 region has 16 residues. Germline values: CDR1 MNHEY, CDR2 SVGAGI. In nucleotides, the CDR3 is TGTGCCAGCAGTTCCATAAGACTAGCGGGTGTCAACGAGCAGTACTTC. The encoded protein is CASSSIRLAGVNEQYF.

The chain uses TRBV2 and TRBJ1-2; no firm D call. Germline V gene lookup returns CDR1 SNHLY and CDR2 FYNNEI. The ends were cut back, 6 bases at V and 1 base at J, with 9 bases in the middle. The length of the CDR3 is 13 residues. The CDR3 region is CASRAGINYGYTF. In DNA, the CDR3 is TGTGCCAGCAGGGCCGGGATTAACTATGGCTACACCTTC.

Written as DNA, the CDR3 is TGTGCCAGCAGTTCAGAGGGCCGCCGGGTTAATTCACCCCTCCACTTT. Translating gives CASSSEGRRVNSPLHF. This chain links TRBV28 with TRBJ1-6; the D is unclear. This CDR3 has 16 amino acids. Germline assignment: CDR1 MDHEN and CDR2 SYDVKM. V was trimmed by 4 bases and J by 6 bases, leaving 16 bases between them.

The CDR3 loop reads CASTTQGYGYTF. The CDR3, as DNA: TGTGCCAGCACCACACAGGGTTATGGCTACACCTTC. The chain combines TRBV12-3 or TRBV12-4 with TRBJ1-2; D is possibly TRBD1 (6 bases). This CDR3 has 12 amino acids. V was pared by 7 bases and J by 5 bases, with 11 bases between.